This T cell receptor beta chain is from a study of T-cell memory formation after mild COVID-19. Study context: TCR clusters showed largely donor specificity.

TCRdb reanalysed the 5' RACE reads using MiXCR and keeps one entry per CDR3 protein. Seen here are hundreds of thousands of distinct CDR3 sequences, roughly an eighth observed once, and the top ten hold roughly 20%. This CDR3 is built from 14 residues. The germline V gene has CDR1 MGHDK and CDR2 SYGVNS. Trimming cost V 2 bases and J 3 bases, with 11 bases left between them. The sequenced sample was PBMCs or a T cell subset sorted from them (not recorded which). This receptor was taken from a man aged 18 to 30 who had mild COVID-19 (a few samples of this study predate the infection). Cell type and time point are not known. This rearrangement joins TRBV25-1 to TRBJ2-7; D may be TRBD1 (5 bases). The CDR3 region is CASSEMDTDYEQYF. DNA of the CDR3: TGTGCCAGCAGTGAAATGGACACAGACTACGAGCAGTACTTC.